This T cell receptor (beta chain) was recorded in a study of control samples from healthy donors and cancer patients. The CDR3 runs to 11 residues. V shed 6 bases and J shed 9 bases, with 9 bases lying between them. CDR1 is MNHNY, CDR2 SVGAGI, per germline (reference sequence). Profiling relied on immunoSEQ multiplex PCR, and the TCRdb table lists in-frame clones only, not all of them. Among around 250,000 clones listed, almost 85% were seen once. The clonotype originates from a woman aged 55-70 years with lung cancer. The chain links TRBV6-6 to TRBJ1-5; D call uncertain. Specimen: PBMCs. The CDR3 nucleotides read TGTGCCAGCAGCCGCGGGCGGCCCCAGCATTTT. Residues: CASSRGRPQHF.